This is a list of T cell receptor beta chains from one sample in a study of T cells after yellow fever vaccination. MiXCR, applied by TCRdb to the 5' RACE reads, yields one record per CDR3 protein. The sample lists just under 600,000 distinct CDR3 sequences, about 13% occurring once. The sequences come from PBMCs, collected on the day of the yellow fever booster vaccination. Every receptor here comes from a man younger than 40 who received the YFV17D yellow fever vaccine. CDR3s include the opening cysteine and the closing phenylalanine or tryptophan. D genes are given only for firm matches. Only some rows state a clone size, as once, few, many or a class for expanded clones.

V	size	J	D	DNA	CDR3
TRBV5-6	many	TRBJ2-3	-	TGTGCCAGCAGCTTGGGGGCAGCAGATACGCAGTATTTT	CASSLGAADTQYF
TRBV12-3/TRBV12-4	many	TRBJ1-4	TRBD1	TGTGCCAGCAGTCCCTCGACAGGGTTCGGCGAAAAACTGTTTTTT	CASSPSTGFGEKLFF
TRBV7-1	few	TRBJ2-1	-	TGTGCCAGCAGCTCGCCCATTAACAATGAGCAGTTCTTC	CASSSPINNEQFF
TRBV6-5	-	TRBJ2-7	-	TGTGCCAGCAGTTACGGGGTCGGGTCAACCTACGAGCAGTACTTC	CASSYGVGSTYEQYF
TRBV12-3/TRBV12-4	few	TRBJ2-3	-	TGTGCCAGCAGTTGGGTTGAGGGTGGAGATACGCAGTATTTT	CASSWVEGGDTQYF
TRBV20-1	many	TRBJ1-1	-	TGCAGTGCTCCCTCCCAGCCGCACACTGAAGCTTTCTTT	CSAPSQPHTEAFF
TRBV5-1	-	TRBJ2-7	TRBD1	TGCGCCAGCAGCGTGGGGACAGGGCCTTCGAGTGAGCAGTACTTC	CASSVGTGPSSEQYF
TRBV4-3	-	TRBJ1-1	-	TGCGCCAGCAGCCAAGAAGTGGTAGGTGAAGCTTTCTTT	CASSQEVVGEAFF
TRBV5-1	many	TRBJ1-1	-	TGCGCCAGCAGCCTTGGGTCTCGCCCAAACACTGAAGCTTTCTTT	CASSLGSRPNTEAFF
TRBV5-1	few	TRBJ2-7	TRBD2	TGCGCCAGCAGCTCCGGTGAACTAGCCGGACTAGTCGACGAGCAGTACTTC	CASSSGELAGLVDEQYF
TRBV21-1	few	TRBJ2-7	-	TGTGCCAGCAGCACACAGAACAGGAACCGCTACGAGCAGTACTTC	CASSTQNRNRYEQYF
TRBV10-1	few	TRBJ2-1	TRBD2	TGCGCCAGCAGTGAGTCGAAGGGACTAGCGGGAGATGAGCAGTTCTTC	CASSESKGLAGDEQFF
TRBV7-2	-	TRBJ2-3	-	TGTGCCAGCAGCTTAGCGGTAACTAGCACAGATACGCAGTATTTT	CASSLAVTSTDTQYF
TRBV11-2	few	TRBJ2-7	TRBD1	TGTGCCAGCAGCTTCCTCAGCTTTACAGGGGGAAGCAGCGAGCAGTACTTC	CASSFLSFTGGSSEQYF
TRBV6-6	-	TRBJ2-7	-	TGTGCCTCAGGCGGGACACATTACGAGCAGTACTTC	CASGGTHYEQYF
TRBV12-3/TRBV12-4	-	TRBJ2-5	-	TGTGCCAGCAGTTTTATATTAGAGACCCAGTACTTC	CASSFILETQYF
TRBV6-2/TRBV6-3	-	TRBJ2-2	TRBD2	TGTGCCAGCAGTTACTCGAATAGCGGGAGGGCCGTGGATCGTTATCACACCGGGGAGCTGTTTTTT	CASSYSNSGRAVDRYHTGELFF
TRBV20-1	-	TRBJ2-2	TRBD2	TGCAGTGCCGCCGGGACTAGCGGGAGTGGTAGGCCACTGGACACCGGGGAGCTGTTTTTT	CSAAGTSGSGRPLDTGELFF
TRBV20-1	many	TRBJ2-7	-	TGCAGTGCTCCCAGGGTGGACGAGCAGTACTTC	CSAPRVDEQYF
TRBV5-4	-	TRBJ2-1	TRBD2	TGTGCCAGCAGCTTGGCCAGCGGGATTAACAATGAGCAGTTCTTC	CASSLASGINNEQFF
TRBV4-2	few	TRBJ1-5	-	TGTGCCAGCAGCCAAGATCGTATGGAGCCCCAGCATTTT	CASSQDRMEPQHF
TRBV27	few	TRBJ2-1	TRBD1	TGTGCCAGCAGTCACAATCCCACGGGACAGTCTTTTAAATCCAATGAGCAGTTCTTC	CASSHNPTGQSFKSNEQFF